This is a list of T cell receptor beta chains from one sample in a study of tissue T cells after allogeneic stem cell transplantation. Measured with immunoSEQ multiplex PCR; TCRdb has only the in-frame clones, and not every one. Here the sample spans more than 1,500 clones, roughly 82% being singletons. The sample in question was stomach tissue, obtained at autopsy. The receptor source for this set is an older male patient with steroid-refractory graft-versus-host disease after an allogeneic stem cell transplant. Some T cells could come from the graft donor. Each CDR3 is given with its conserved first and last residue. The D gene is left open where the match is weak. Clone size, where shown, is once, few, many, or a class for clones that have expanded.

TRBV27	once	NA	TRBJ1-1	CASNQLPGREAFF	TGTGCCAGCAACCAACTTCCGGGCCGTGAAGCTTTCTTT
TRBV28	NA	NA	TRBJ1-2	CASSFGTGTVNYGYTF	TGTGCCAGCAGTTTCGGTACCGGGACGGTGAACTATGGCTACACCTTC
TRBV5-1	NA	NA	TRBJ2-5	CASNETPGQETQYF	TGCGCCAGCAACGAAACACCGGGGCAAGAGACCCAGTACTTC
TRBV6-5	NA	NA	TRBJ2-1	CASSYGQNYNEQFF	TGTGCCAGCAGTTACGGACAGAACTACAATGAGCAGTTCTTC
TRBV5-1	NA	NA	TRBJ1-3	CASSNIGTGTRSTNTIYF	TGCGCCAGCAGCAACATAGGCACAGGGACCCGAAGTACAAACACCATATATTTT
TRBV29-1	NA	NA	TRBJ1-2	CSVQRPNYGYTF	TGCAGCGTTCAAAGACCTAACTATGGCTACACCTTC
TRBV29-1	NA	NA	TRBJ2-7	CSVAQGRSYEQYF	TGCAGCGTTGCGCAGGGTCGGTCCTACGAGCAGTACTTC
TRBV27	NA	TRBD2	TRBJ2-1	CASSLSGGNYNEQFF	TGTGCCAGCAGTTTGAGCGGGGGCAACTACAATGAGCAGTTCTTC
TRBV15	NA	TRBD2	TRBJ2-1	CATSIRTSDEQFF	TGTGCCACCAGCATCCGGACTAGCGATGAGCAGTTCTTC
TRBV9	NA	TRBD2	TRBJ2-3	CASSGRLAGGLDTQYF	TGTGCCAGCAGCGGACGACTAGCGGGGGGACTAGATACGCAGTATTTT
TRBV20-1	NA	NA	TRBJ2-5	CSAIVDRTQYF	TGCAGTGCCATAGTGGACAGGACCCAGTACTTC
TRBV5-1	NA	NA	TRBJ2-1	CASSLDVQDEQFF	TGCGCCAGCAGCTTGGACGTCCAGGATGAGCAGTTCTTC
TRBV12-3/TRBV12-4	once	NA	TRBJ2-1	CASSLQRTGEQFF	TGTGCCAGCAGTCTCCAGCGAACAGGAGAGCAGTTCTTC
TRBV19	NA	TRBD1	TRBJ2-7	CASSIFWGQGNDEQYF	TGTGCCAGTAGTATCTTTTGGGGACAGGGGAACGACGAGCAGTACTTC
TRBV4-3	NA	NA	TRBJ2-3	CASRQDRGRLPADTQYF	TGCGCCAGCAGACAAGATAGGGGAAGGCTCCCGGCCGATACGCAGTATTTT
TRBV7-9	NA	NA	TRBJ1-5	CASSPSMDRDNQPQHF	TGTGCCAGCAGCCCTTCTATGGACAGAGACAATCAGCCCCAGCATTTT
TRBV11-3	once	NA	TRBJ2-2	CASSRGRDGELFF	TGTGCCAGCAGCCGGGGTAGGGACGGGGAGCTGTTTTTT
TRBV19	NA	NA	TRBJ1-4	CASSSRGGKLFF	TGTGCCAGTAGTAGTCGGGGTGGAAAACTGTTTTTT
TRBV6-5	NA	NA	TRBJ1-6	CASSYSNGGDSPLHF	TGTGCCAGCAGTTACTCGAACGGGGGGGATTCACCCCTCCACTTT
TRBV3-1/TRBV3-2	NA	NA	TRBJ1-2	CASSRTGLTGYTF	TGTGCCAGCAGCCGTACGGGGTTGACTGGCTACACCTTC
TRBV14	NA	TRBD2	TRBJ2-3	CASILAGGPTTSSTDTQYF	TGTGCCAGCATCCTAGCGGGGGGGCCGACGACTTCTAGCACAGATACGCAGTATTTT
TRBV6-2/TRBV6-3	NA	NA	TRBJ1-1	CASSTWGRAFF	TGTGCCAGCAGTACGTGGGGAAGGGCTTTCTTT
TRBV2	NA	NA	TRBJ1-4	CASRFVGNEKLFF	TGTGCCAGCAGGTTTGTAGGGAACGAGAAACTGTTTTTT
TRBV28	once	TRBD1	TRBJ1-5	CASSTGKNNQPQHF	TGTGCCAGCTCGACAGGGAAAAACAATCAGCCCCAGCATTTT
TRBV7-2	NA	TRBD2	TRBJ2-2	CASSISGGGGTGELFF	TGTGCCAGCAGCATTAGCGGGGGCGGCGGCACCGGGGAGCTGTTTTTT
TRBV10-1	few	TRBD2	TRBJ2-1	CASSDASGGPNEQFF	TGCGCCAGCAGTGATGCGAGCGGGGGACCCAATGAGCAGTTCTTC
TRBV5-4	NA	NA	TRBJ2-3	CASKGQGQTDTQYF	TGTGCCAGCAAGGGGCAGGGACAAACAGATACGCAGTATTTT
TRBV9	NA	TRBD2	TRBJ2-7	CAMGAGGPYEQYF	TGTGCCATGGGGGCGGGGGGCCCCTACGAGCAGTACTTC
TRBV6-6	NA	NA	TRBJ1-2	CASSYSIRGGNGYTF	TGTGCCAGCAGTTACTCGATTCGTGGGGGCAATGGCTACACCTTC
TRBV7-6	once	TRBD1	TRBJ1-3	CASSNGQGNTIYF	TGTGCCAGCAGCAACGGACAGGGTAACACCATATATTTT
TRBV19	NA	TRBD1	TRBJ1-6	CASSMPLTGSNSPLHF	TGTGCCAGTAGTATGCCCCTGACAGGGTCGAATTCACCCCTCCACTTT
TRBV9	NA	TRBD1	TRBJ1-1	CASSASGRGTEAFF	TGTGCCAGCAGCGCCTCCGGCAGGGGGACTGAAGCTTTCTTT
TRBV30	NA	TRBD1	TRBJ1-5	CAWSGTGDQPQHF	TGTGCCTGGAGTGGGACAGGGGATCAGCCCCAGCATTTT
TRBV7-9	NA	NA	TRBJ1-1	CASSLETGNTEAFF	TGTGCCAGCAGCTTAGAGACCGGTAACACTGAAGCTTTCTTT
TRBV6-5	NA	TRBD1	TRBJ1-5	CASSSNWDSLNQPQHF	TGTGCCAGCAGTTCCAACTGGGACAGCCTCAATCAGCCCCAGCATTTT